The clone carrying this T cell receptor (beta chain) was counted only a few times. The data were obtained in a study of blood T cell repertoires in COVID-19. Whole-study context: Sources were T cells, B-cell-depleted T cells, or PBMCs; the material itself was cDNA or gDNA.

Original methodology: Amplified reference gene primers provided the basis for estimating nucleated cell counts. TCRdb keeps only in-frame clones here, not all; method: immunoSEQ multiplex PCR. V and J calls and clone size are as listed in that table; D and trimming were resolved from the DNA. The sample records under 95,000 clones, approximately 85% being singletons. Seattle enrolled patients during active infection and tracked them longitudinally. The material sequenced was peripheral blood. This TCR was recovered from a woman older than 75 with COVID-19, enrolled during active disease.

The CDR3 sequence is CASRRDILSGEQYF. In DNA form, the CDR3 reads TGTGCCTCTCGACGGGACATTTTGTCAGGCGAGCAGTACTTC. This sequence joins TRBV30 and TRBJ2-7; D perhaps matches TRBD1 (6 bases). The CDR3 sequence is 14 residues long. Per the germline V gene, CDR1 is GTSNPN and CDR2 is SVGIG (reference sequence). Deletions cut 7 bases from V and 6 bases from J, with 22 bases between.